This T cell receptor beta chain was profiled in a study of early T cells in non-severe SARS-CoV-2 infection. Findings and limits, study-wide: The study's VDJdb matching favored anti-spike CD8 responses and missed private and CD4 specificities.

This CDR3 is 17 amino acids long. Germline CDR1 and CDR2: MDHEN and SYDVKM. V dropped 2 bases and J dropped 3 bases, with 19 bases sitting between them. Researchers tagged individual cDNA molecules with unique molecular identifiers. TCRdb used MiXCR to reprocess the 5' RACE reads, holding one entry per CDR3 protein. The table shows around 76,000 distinct CDR3 sequences, with roughly 15% occurring only once. With respect to this clonotype: Its cognate antigen is unknown.

The chain recombines TRBV28 with TRBJ1-1; D may be TRBD1 (6 bases). This receptor was taken from an adult who was a healthcare worker with PCR-confirmed SARS-CoV-2 infection or an uninfected control (not recorded which). The material was whole blood, obtained at baseline. CDR3 in amino acids: CASSLGGAGGSDTEAFF. In DNA, the CDR3 is TGTGCCAGCAGTTTAGGGGGGGCTGGCGGGTCGGACACTGAAGCTTTCTTT.